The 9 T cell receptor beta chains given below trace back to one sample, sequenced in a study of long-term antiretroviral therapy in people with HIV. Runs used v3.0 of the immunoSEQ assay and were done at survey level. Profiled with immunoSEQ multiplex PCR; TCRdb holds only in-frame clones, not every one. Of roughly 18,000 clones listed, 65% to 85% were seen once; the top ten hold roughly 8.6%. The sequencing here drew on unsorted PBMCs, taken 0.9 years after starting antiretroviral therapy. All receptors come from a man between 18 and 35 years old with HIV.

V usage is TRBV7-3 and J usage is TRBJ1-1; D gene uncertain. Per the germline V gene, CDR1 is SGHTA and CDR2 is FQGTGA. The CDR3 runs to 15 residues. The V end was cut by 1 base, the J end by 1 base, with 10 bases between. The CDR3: CASSLSPRANTEAFF. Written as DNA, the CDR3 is TGTGCCAGCAGCTTAAGCCCTAGGGCGAACACTGAAGCTTTCTTT.

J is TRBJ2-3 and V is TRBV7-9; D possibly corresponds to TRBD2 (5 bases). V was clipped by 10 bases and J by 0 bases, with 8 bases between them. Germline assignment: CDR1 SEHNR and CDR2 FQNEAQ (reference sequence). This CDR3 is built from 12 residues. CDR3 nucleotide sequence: TGTGCCACAGGAGGAAGCACAGATACGCAGTATTTT. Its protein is CATGGSTDTQYF.

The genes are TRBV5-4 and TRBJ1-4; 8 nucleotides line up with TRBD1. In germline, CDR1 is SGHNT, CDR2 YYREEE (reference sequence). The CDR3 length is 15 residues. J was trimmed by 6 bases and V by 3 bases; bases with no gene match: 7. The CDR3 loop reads CASSYQGAMDEKLFF. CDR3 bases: TGTGCCAGCAGCTATCAGGGGGCGATGGATGAAAAACTGTTTTTT.

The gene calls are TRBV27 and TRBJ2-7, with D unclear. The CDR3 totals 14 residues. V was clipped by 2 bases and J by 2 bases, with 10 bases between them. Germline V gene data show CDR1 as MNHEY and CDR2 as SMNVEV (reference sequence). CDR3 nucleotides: TGTGCCAGCAGTTTACAGCAAAGTCCCTACGAGCAGTACTTC. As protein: CASSLQQSPYEQYF.

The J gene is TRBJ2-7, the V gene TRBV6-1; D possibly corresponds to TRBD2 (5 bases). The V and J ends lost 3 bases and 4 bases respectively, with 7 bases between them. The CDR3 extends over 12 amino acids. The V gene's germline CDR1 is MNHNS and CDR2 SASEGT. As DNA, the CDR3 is TGTGCCAGCAGTGATGAGGGTTACGAGCAGTACGTC. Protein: CASSDEGYEQYV.

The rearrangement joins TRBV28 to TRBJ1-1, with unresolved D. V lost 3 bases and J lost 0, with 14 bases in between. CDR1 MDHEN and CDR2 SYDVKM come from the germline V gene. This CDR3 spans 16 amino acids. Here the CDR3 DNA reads TGTGCCAGCAGTTTTGCGCCAGACGCGATGAACACTGAAGCTTTCTTT. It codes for CASSFAPDAMNTEAFF.

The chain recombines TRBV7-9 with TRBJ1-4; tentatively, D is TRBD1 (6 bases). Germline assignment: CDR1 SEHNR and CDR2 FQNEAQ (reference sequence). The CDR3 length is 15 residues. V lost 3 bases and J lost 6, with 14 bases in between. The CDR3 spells CASSFDRQTYEKLFF. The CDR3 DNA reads TGTGCCAGCAGCTTTGACAGGCAAACGTATGAAAAACTGTTTTTT. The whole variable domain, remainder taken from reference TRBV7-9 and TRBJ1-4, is DTGVSQNPRHKITKRGQNVTFRCDPISEHNRLYWYRQTLGQGPEFLTYFQNEAQLEKSRLLSDRFSAERPKGSFSTLEIQRTEQGDSAMYLCASSFDRQTYEKLFFGSGTQLSVL.

CDR3 DNA sequence: TGTGCCAGCAGCTTAGTCAAGGGGCCTTGGGAGCAGTACTTC. It translates to CASSLVKGPWEQYF. The chain recombines TRBV11-2 with TRBJ2-7; tentatively, D is TRBD1 (5 bases). The CDR3 has 14 residues. The germline V gene encodes CDR1 SGHAT and CDR2 FQNNGV. The ends were cut back, 1 base at V and 7 bases at J, with 14 bases in the middle.

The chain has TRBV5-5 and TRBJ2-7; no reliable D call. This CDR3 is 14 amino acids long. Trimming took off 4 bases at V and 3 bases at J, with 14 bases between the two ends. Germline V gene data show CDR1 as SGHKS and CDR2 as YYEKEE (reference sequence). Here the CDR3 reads CASSPPESLYEQYF. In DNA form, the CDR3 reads TGTGCCAGCAGCCCCCCTGAAAGTCTCTACGAGCAGTACTTC.